The source of this T cell receptor beta chain is a study of PD-1 blockade in classical Hodgkin lymphoma. After autologous stem cell transplantation all patients relapsed, and prior brentuximab vedotin exposure differed between cohorts. This clone was detected once. The repertoire was sequenced with immunoSEQ multiplex PCR; TCRdb's copy has only in-frame clones and lacks some. The sample carries 45,000 to 50,000 clones, less than 85% recorded once. V gave up 6 bases and J gave up 4 bases; unmatched junction bases: 7. Germline loops: CDR1 MRHNA, CDR2 SNTAGT. This CDR3 spans 14 amino acids. The chain has TRBV6-4 and TRBJ1-1; 8 nucleotides agree with TRBD1. The sample consisted of peripheral blood mononuclear cells (PBMCs), taken before the second cycle of nivolumab. This TCR derives from a human donor with classical Hodgkin lymphoma. The CDR3 coding sequence is TGTGCCAGCAGGCCTAGACAGGGGAGCACTGAAGCTTTCTTT. It codes for CASRPRQGSTEAFF.